This TCR beta chain was obtained from a study of blood T cell repertoires in COVID-19. Study details: Sites in the United States, Italy and Spain provided acute and convalescent COVID-19 samples. PBMCs, B-cell-depleted T cells, or T cells provided the cDNA or gDNA that made up the material.

Assay: immunoSEQ multiplex PCR; the TCRdb copy retains only in-frame clones and omits some. The sample has some 290,000 clones, approximately 91% seen once; the top ten hold roughly 3.6%. The material sequenced was PBMCs or T cells enriched from blood (not recorded which). The sequence came from a woman aged 30 to 39 who had been exposed to COVID-19.

The CDR3 is CASSLSLGEQYF. CDR3 nucleotide sequence: TGTGCCAGCAGTTTAAGTCTAGGCGAGCAGTACTTC. The chain combines TRBV12-3 or TRBV12-4 with TRBJ2-7; D gene unclear. V was trimmed by 2 bases and J by 6 bases, leaving 8 bases between them. This CDR3 has 12 residues.